Listed here are 30 T cell receptor beta chains from one sample, sequenced in a study of cytomegalovirus exposure and HLA in healthy donors. Researchers ran the PCR with 60 Vbeta and 13 Jbeta primers. Assay used: immunoSEQ multiplex PCR; TCRdb lists only in-frame clones, some missing. The sample records tens of thousands of clones, approximately 84% being singletons. The sequenced sample consisted of PBMCs. The receptors originated from a girl aged 2 to 10 in good health and CMV-seropositive.

This chain links TRBV9 with TRBJ2-2; no firm D call. V shed 2 bases and J shed 5 bases, with 7 bases lying between them. This CDR3 has 13 amino acids. Germline V gene sequence: CDR1 SGDLS, CDR2 YYNGEE. The CDR3: CASSVLVTGELFF. The CDR3, as DNA: TGTGCCAGCAGCGTTTTAGTAACCGGGGAGCTGTTTTTT.

The gene calls are TRBV29-1 and TRBJ1-1, with TRBD1 as a possible D gene (5 bases). Trimming stripped 4 bases from V and 5 bases from J, with 8 bases between. Per germline, CDR1 SQVTM and CDR2 ANQGSEA. The CDR3 sequence is 11 residues long. The CDR3 loop reads CSVVQGTEAFF. As DNA, the CDR3 is TGCAGCGTTGTGCAGGGAACTGAAGCTTTCTTT.

This clone occurred once. This rearrangement joins TRBV6-6 to TRBJ2-3; the match to TRBD1 covers 7 bases. Germline assignment: CDR1 MNHNY and CDR2 SVGAGI (reference sequence). The trim removed 6 bases at V and 4 bases at J, leaving 7 bases unmatched. This CDR3 region has 14 residues. CDR3 in amino acids: CASRDQTGADTQYF. The CDR3 DNA reads TGTGCCAGCAGGGACCAAACAGGGGCAGATACGCAGTATTTT.

This clone was observed a single time. The chain has TRBV5-6 and TRBJ2-7; 13 positions agree with TRBD2. This CDR3 region has 15 residues. V lost 4 bases and J lost 9; bases outside the gene matches: 10. Per the germline V gene, CDR1 is SGHDT and CDR2 is YYEEEE. The CDR3 sequence is CASSRQFGLAGVQYF. The CDR3, as DNA: TGTGCCAGCAGCCGTCAGTTTGGACTAGCGGGAGTGCAGTACTTC.

The J gene is TRBJ2-5, the V gene TRBV6-5; 7 nucleotides match TRBD2. The germline V gene encodes CDR1 MNHEY and CDR2 SVGAGI. J gave up 2 bases and V 2 bases, and 2 bases lay outside the gene matches. The CDR3 has 14 residues. The CDR3 reads CASSYASGQETQYF. The DNA of the CDR3 is TGTGCCAGCAGTTACGCTAGCGGACAAGAGACCCAGTACTTC.

The CDR3 region has the DNA TGCGCCAGCAGCCAAGGAGGGCTTTCCTACGAGCAGTACTTC. It specifies CASSQGGLSYEQYF. The V call is TRBV4-1, the J call TRBJ2-7; a weak D match, TRBD2 (5 bases). CDR1 is MGHRA, CDR2 YSYEKL, per germline. With 1 base removed from V and 1 base from J, the gap between germline ends came to 8 bases. CDR3 length: 14 residues.

V usage is TRBV28 and J usage is TRBJ2-2, with D possibly matching TRBD2 (6 bases). Trimming removed 6 bases from V and 5 bases from J, with 16 bases in between. Germline V gene lookup returns CDR1 MDHEN and CDR2 SYDVKM. This CDR3 contains 15 residues. The CDR3 protein is CASRWRAGWTGELFF. CDR3 coding DNA: TGTGCCAGCAGATGGAGGGCTGGGTGGACCGGGGAGCTGTTTTTT.

This clone occurred a few times. The rearrangement joins TRBV2 to TRBJ1-5, with D possibly matching TRBD1 (6 bases). CDR3 length equals 15 residues. Germline CDR1 SNHLY, CDR2 FYNNEI. V was trimmed by 6 bases and J by 0 bases, leaving 12 bases between them. CDR3 bases: TGTGCCAGCAGCGGACAGAAATATAGCAATCAGCCCCAGCATTTT. Protein sequence: CASSGQKYSNQPQHF.

The V gene is TRBV19, the J gene TRBJ2-5; D ambiguous. V dropped 8 bases and J dropped 3 bases, with 25 bases sitting between them. The CDR3 covers 17 residues. Germline V gene sequence: CDR1 LNHDA, CDR2 SQIVND (reference sequence). CDR3 sequence (DNA): TGTGCCAGTGGCCCCCCGGCCAGACTTTACTTGAAAGAGACCCAGTACTTC. Encoded protein: CASGPPARLYLKETQYF.

This chain joins TRBV30 and TRBJ1-3, with D perhaps matching TRBD1 (6 bases). The CDR3 is 15 amino acids. V dropped 4 bases and J dropped 0 bases, with 13 bases sitting between them. From germline, CDR1 is GTSNPN and CDR2 SVGIG (reference sequence). DNA of the CDR3: TGTGCCTGGATTCCGAAGGGGGTCTCTGGAAACACCATATATTTT. Translated, it gives CAWIPKGVSGNTIYF.

The DNA for the CDR3 is TGTGCCAGCACCCGGACAGGGGCCATAAATCAGCCCCAGCATTTT. This translates into CASTRTGAINQPQHF. The gene calls are TRBV2 and TRBJ1-5; 9 nucleotides match TRBD1. The CDR3 sequence is 15 residues long. Germline CDR1 SNHLY, CDR2 FYNNEI. Trimming cost V 7 bases and J 4 bases; bases outside gene matches: 8.

V is TRBV28 and J is TRBJ2-1; no clear D gene. This CDR3 has 13 residues. CDR1 and CDR2 from the germline V gene are MDHEN and SYDVKM. Trimming took off 10 bases at V and 0 bases at J, with 10 bases between the two ends. The CDR3 bases are TGTGCCACCCTACCGAGCTCCTACAATGAGCAGTTCTTC. Translated, it gives CATLPSSYNEQFF. Drawing the rest from reference TRBV28 and TRBJ2-1, the complete variable domain is DVKVTQSSRYLVKRTGEKVFLECVQDMDHENMFWYRQDPGLGLRLIYFSYDVKMKEKGDIPEGYSVSREKKERFSLILESASTNQTSMYLCATLPSSYNEQFFGPGTRLTVL.

The chain recombines TRBV29-1 with TRBJ1-2; the match to TRBD1 covers 9 bases. V was clipped by 5 bases and J by 7 bases; unmatched bases: 2. The CDR3 sequence is 11 residues long. Germline V gene lookup returns CDR1 SQVTM and CDR2 ANQGSEA. This CDR3 is CSVSTGGGYTF. The CDR3 DNA sequence: TGCAGCGTTTCGACAGGGGGTGGCTACACCTTC. Full variable domain (remainder filled in from reference TRBV29-1 and TRBJ1-2): SAVISQKPSRDICQRGTSLTIQCQVDSQVTMMFWYRQQPGQSLTLIATANQGSEATYESGFVIDKFPISRPNLTFSTLTVSNMSPEDSSIYLCSVSTGGGYTFGSGTRLTVV.

The rearrangement joins TRBV28 to TRBJ2-7; 10 bases map to TRBD2. The V and J ends lost 7 bases and 4 bases, in that order; junction bases with no gene match: 7. The CDR3 sequence is 14 residues long. Germline V gives CDR1 MDHEN, CDR2 SYDVKM. The chain's CDR3 is CASKDTSGTYEQYF. The CDR3 coding sequence is TGTGCCAGCAAGGACACTAGCGGGACATACGAGCAGTACTTC.

V and J are TRBV9 and TRBJ2-1; D is unclear. The CDR3 has 12 amino acids. Germline V gene sequence: CDR1 SGDLS, CDR2 YYNGEE. The germline V and J ends were trimmed by 0 bases and 8 bases, with 6 bases remaining between them. CDR3: CASSVGPYEQFF. The CDR3 DNA sequence: TGTGCCAGCAGCGTAGGTCCATATGAGCAGTTCTTC.

This clone came up once. V is TRBV29-1 and J is TRBJ2-1; 8 bases map to TRBD2. Germline V gives CDR1 SQVTM, CDR2 ANQGSEA. V lost 4 bases, J lost 2 bases, and 19 bases stayed unmatched. The CDR3 has 19 amino acids. Written as DNA, the CDR3 is TGCAGCGTTGCTGGTGTGGTAGAAACTAGCGGTTTTACCTACAATGAGCAGTTCTTC. It is translated as CSVAGVVETSGFTYNEQFF.

A single count supports this clone. The CDR3 coding sequence is TGTGCCAGCAGGCGGGGACAGAGAGCAACTAATGAAAAACTGTTTTTT. Protein product: CASRRGQRATNEKLFF. The rearrangement links TRBV28 to TRBJ1-4, with 7 bases identical to TRBD1. In germline, CDR1 is MDHEN, CDR2 SYDVKM. CDR3 length: 16 amino acids. Trimming took 6 bases from V and 0 from J; bases not matched to a gene: 7.

The chain has TRBV2 and TRBJ2-7; D is uncertain. V lost 7 bases and J 2 bases, leaving 9 bases between the germline ends. The CDR3 is 12 amino acids. Germline V lookup: CDR1 SNHLY, CDR2 FYNNEI. In DNA form, the CDR3 reads TGTGCCAGCACGAGAGAAACCTACGAGCAGTACTTC. Translated: CASTRETYEQYF.

This clone was seen a single time. The chain couples TRBV10-3 to TRBJ2-1; the match to TRBD2 covers 8 bases. The J segment lost 5 bases and the V segment lost 10 bases, leaving 10 bases of the junction unmatched. CDR3 size: 14 residues. Per germline, CDR1 ENHRY and CDR2 SYGVKD. The CDR3 DNA follows: TGTGCCACCTCGGTCGCGCGGGAGGACAATGAGCAGTTCTTC. Protein product: CATSVAREDNEQFF.

The table lists this clone with a few counts. The chain employs TRBV5-4 and TRBJ2-3; 8 bases line up with TRBD2. Trimming removed 0 bases from V and 2 bases from J; junction bases left unmatched: 5. Germline CDR1 is SGHNT and CDR2 is YYREEE (reference sequence). The CDR3 spans 16 residues. In DNA, the CDR3 is TGTGCCAGCAGCTTGGTGCCTAGCGGGTACACAGATACGCAGTATTTT. Translated, it gives CASSLVPSGYTDTQYF.

This chain links TRBV27 with TRBJ2-1, with D possibly matching TRBD2 (6 bases). The CDR3 sequence is 13 residues long. The V end was cut by 5 bases, the J end by 10 bases, with 15 bases between. From germline, CDR1 is MNHEY and CDR2 SMNVEV (reference sequence). Written as DNA, the CDR3 is TGTGCCAGCAGTCTCGGGACTCTAGGAGAGCAGTTCTTC. Its translation: CASSLGTLGEQFF.

The chain couples TRBV28 to TRBJ1-1; possible D gene TRBD1, 6 bases. Germline V gives CDR1 MDHEN, CDR2 SYDVKM. V dropped 6 bases and J dropped 5 bases, with 16 bases sitting between them. This CDR3 spans 14 amino acids. The CDR3 loop reads CASSPPYRDTEAFF. In DNA form, the CDR3 reads TGTGCCAGCAGCCCACCCTACAGGGATACTGAAGCTTTCTTT.

This chain links TRBV27 with TRBJ1-5, with D unresolved. This CDR3 is built from 13 residues. The V gene lost 4 bases and the J gene lost 3 bases, with 7 bases spanning the gap. Germline-derived CDR1 and CDR2 are MNHEY and SMNVEV (reference sequence). Here the CDR3 reads CASSSNSNQPQHF. CDR3 DNA sequence: TGTGCCAGCAGTTCTAATTCCAATCAGCCCCAGCATTTT.

This chain joins TRBV7-9 and TRBJ1-2, with 8 bases that match TRBD1. The CDR3 has 18 residues. The germline gives CDR1 SEHNR, CDR2 FQNEAQ (reference sequence). V lost 1 base, J lost 4 bases, and 14 bases stayed unmatched. CDR3 DNA sequence: TGTGCCAGCAGCTTAGATTCCGGGGCAGGGGGCTCACTCTATGGCTACACCTTC. Translation gives CASSLDSGAGGSLYGYTF.

Only a few counts were recorded for this clone. V usage is TRBV6-5 and J usage is TRBJ1-5, with TRBD1 matching 10 bases. Germline CDR1 MNHEY, CDR2 SVGAGI. CDR3 length: 14 amino acids. V trimming: 6 bases; J trimming: 5 bases; junction bases outside the gene matches: 4. The DNA for the CDR3 is TGTGCCAGCAGCCGGACAGGGGGAGATCAGCCCCAGCATTTT. This translates into CASSRTGGDQPQHF.

V and J are TRBV6-1 and TRBJ1-4; the D gene is possibly TRBD1 (6 bases). V was pared by 6 bases and J by 14 bases, with 13 bases between. CDR1 and CDR2 from the germline V gene are MNHNS and SASEGT. The CDR3 is 11 amino acids. The CDR3 protein is CASSTPGHLFF. The DNA of the CDR3 is TGTGCCAGCAGCACGCCGGGACACCTGTTTTTT.

This chain links TRBV14 with TRBJ1-4, with 10 bases that match TRBD1. V lost 4 bases and J lost 8; bases outside the gene matches: 4. The germline gives CDR1 SGHDN, CDR2 FVKESK. This CDR3 is built from 14 residues. The CDR3 DNA reads as TGTGCCAGCAGCCTCGGGACAGGGGTAGAAAAACTGTTTTTT. This sequence encodes CASSLGTGVEKLFF.

The table lists this clone with a few counts. The chain combines TRBV5-4 with TRBJ2-1; TRBD2 is a possible D gene (7 bases). Per germline, CDR1 SGHNT and CDR2 YYREEE (reference sequence). The CDR3 totals 16 residues. V shed 3 bases and J shed 2 bases, with 15 bases lying between them. The CDR3 spells CASSSIGGGTYNEQFF. As DNA, the CDR3 is TGTGCCAGCAGCTCCATAGGGGGAGGGACCTACAATGAGCAGTTCTTC.

CDR3 region: CASSEEGLSNQPQHF. CDR3 bases: TGCGCCAGCAGCGAGGAGGGTCTCAGCAATCAGCCCCAGCATTTT. The chain links TRBV5-1 to TRBJ1-5; D is undetermined. Trimming pared 4 bases from V and 1 base from J, leaving 12 bases between. Germline values: CDR1 SGHRS, CDR2 YFSETQ. CDR3 length: 15 amino acids.

CDR3 sequence reads: CASSPDRVANEKLFF. CDR3 coding DNA: TGTGCCAGCAGCCCGGACAGGGTTGCTAATGAAAAACTGTTTTTT. The chain combines TRBV6-5 with TRBJ1-4; TRBD1 matches at 8 bases. V was pared by 6 bases and J by 3 bases, with 6 bases of the junction left unmatched. CDR1 and CDR2 (germline): MNHEY, SVGAGI. The CDR3 is made up of 15 amino acids.